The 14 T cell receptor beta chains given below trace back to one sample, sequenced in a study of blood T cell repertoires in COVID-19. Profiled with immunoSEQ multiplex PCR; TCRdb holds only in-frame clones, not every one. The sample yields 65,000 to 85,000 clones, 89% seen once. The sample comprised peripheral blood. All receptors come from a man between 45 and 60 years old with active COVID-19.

Here the CDR3 reads CASSDFPLSQYF. CDR3 DNA sequence: TGCGCCAGCAGTGACTTTCCGTTGTCGCAGTATTTT. This chain links TRBV10-2 with TRBJ2-3; no clear D. CDR1 is WSHSY and CDR2 is SAAADI in the germline V gene. Trimming cost V 3 bases and J 10 bases, with 11 bases left between them. The CDR3 extends over 12 amino acids.

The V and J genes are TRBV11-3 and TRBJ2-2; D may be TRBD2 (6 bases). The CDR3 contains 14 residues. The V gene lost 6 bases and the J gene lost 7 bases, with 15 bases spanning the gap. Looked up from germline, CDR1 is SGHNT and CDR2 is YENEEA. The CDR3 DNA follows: TGTGCCAGCAGTCCAGGCGGGGCCCACGGGGAGCTGTTTTTT. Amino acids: CASSPGGAHGELFF.

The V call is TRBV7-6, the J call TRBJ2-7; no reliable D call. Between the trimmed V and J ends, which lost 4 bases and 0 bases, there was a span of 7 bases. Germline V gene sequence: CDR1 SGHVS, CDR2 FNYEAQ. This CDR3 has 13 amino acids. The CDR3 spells CASSSQDSYEQYF. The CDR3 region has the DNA TGTGCCAGCAGCTCGCAGGACTCCTACGAGCAGTACTTC.

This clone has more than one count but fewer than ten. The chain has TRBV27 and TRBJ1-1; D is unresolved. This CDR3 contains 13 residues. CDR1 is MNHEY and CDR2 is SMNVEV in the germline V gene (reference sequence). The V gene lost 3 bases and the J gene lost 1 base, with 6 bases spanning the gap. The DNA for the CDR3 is TGTGCCAGCAGTTTGGCGGGGAACACTGAAGCTTTCTTT. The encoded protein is CASSLAGNTEAFF.

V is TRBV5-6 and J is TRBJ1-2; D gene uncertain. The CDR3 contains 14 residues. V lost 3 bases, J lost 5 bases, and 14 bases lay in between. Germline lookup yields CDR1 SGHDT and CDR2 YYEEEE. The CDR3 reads CASSWWSFGYGYTF. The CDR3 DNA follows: TGTGCCAGCAGCTGGTGGAGTTTCGGGTATGGCTACACCTTC.

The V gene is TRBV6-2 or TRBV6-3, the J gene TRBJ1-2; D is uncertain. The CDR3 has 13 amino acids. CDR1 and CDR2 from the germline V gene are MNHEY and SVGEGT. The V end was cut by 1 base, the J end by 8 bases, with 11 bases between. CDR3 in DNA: TGTGCCAGCAGTTACTGGCGGCAACAAGGCTACACCTTC. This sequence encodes CASSYWRQQGYTF.

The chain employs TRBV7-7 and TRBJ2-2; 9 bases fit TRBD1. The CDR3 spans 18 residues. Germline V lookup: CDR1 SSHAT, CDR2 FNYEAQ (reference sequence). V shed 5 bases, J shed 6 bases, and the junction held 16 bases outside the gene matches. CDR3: CASSPSFGTGFIAGELFF. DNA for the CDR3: TGTGCCAGCAGCCCGTCATTCGGGACAGGGTTCATAGCCGGGGAGCTGTTTTTT.

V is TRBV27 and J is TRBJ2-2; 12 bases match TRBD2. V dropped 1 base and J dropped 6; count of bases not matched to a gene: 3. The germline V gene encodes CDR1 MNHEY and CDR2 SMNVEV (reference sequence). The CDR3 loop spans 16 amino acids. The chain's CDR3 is CASSLFTSGGPGELFF. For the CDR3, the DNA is TGTGCCAGCAGTTTATTTACTAGCGGGGGGCCCGGGGAGCTGTTTTTT.

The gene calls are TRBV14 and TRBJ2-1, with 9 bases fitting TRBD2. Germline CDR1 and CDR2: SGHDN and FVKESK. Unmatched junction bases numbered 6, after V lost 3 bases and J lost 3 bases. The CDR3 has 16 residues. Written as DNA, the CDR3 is TGTGCCAGCAGCCACGCGACTAGCGGATTCTACAATGAGCAGTTCTTC. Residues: CASSHATSGFYNEQFF.

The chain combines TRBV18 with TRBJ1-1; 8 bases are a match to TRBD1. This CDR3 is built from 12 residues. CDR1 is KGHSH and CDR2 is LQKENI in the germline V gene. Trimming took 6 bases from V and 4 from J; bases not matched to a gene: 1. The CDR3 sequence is CASSQGATEAFF. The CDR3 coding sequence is TGTGCCAGCTCCCAGGGGGCCACTGAAGCTTTCTTT.

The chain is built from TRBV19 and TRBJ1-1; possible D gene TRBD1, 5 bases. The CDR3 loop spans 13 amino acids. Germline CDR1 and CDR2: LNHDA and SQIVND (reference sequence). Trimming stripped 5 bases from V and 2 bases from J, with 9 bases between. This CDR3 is CASSPTGNTEAFF. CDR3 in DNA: TGTGCCAGTAGTCCAACAGGTAACACTGAAGCTTTCTTT.

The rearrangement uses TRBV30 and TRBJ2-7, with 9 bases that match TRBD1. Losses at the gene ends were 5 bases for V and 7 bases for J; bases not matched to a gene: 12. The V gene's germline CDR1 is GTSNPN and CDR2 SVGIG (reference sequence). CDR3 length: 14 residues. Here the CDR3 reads CAWDPGQGVKEQYF. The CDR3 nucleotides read TGTGCCTGGGACCCGGGACAGGGAGTAAAGGAGCAGTACTTC.

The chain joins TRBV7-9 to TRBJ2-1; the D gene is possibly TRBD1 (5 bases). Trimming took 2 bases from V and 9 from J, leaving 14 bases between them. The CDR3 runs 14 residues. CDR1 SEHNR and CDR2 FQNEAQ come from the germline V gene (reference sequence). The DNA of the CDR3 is TGTGCCAGCAGCTTACAGGAAGGGGTGGGTGAGCAGTTCTTC. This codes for CASSLQEGVGEQFF.

In nucleotides, the CDR3 is TGTGCCAGCAGCCAAGGAGGACTAGCGGGGGTTTTTTACTTC. Translated, it gives CASSQGGLAGVFYF. The chain recombines TRBV3-1 (or the pseudogene TRBV3-2) with TRBJ2-5; 13 bases map to TRBD2. After removal of 1 base from V and 14 bases from J, the junction contained 7 bases not matched to a gene. The CDR3 is 14 residues long. Germline CDR1 is LGHDT and CDR2 is YNNKEL (reference sequence).